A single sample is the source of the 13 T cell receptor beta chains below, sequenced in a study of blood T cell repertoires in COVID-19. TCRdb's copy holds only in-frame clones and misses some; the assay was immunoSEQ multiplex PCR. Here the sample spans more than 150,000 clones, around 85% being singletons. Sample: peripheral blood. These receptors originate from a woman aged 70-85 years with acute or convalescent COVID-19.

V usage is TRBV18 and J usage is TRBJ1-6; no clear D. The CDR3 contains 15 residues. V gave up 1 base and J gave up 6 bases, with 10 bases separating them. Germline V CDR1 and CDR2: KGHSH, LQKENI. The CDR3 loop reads CASSPQEGRNSPLHF. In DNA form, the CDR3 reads TGTGCCAGCTCACCACAGGAGGGCCGTAATTCACCCCTCCACTTT. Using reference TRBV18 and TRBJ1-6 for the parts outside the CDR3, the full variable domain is NAGVMQNPRHLVRRRGQEARLRCSPMKGHSHVYWYRQLPEEGLKFMVYLQKENIIDESGMPKERFSAEFPKEGPSILRIQQVVRGDSAAYFCASSPQEGRNSPLHFGNGTRLTVT.

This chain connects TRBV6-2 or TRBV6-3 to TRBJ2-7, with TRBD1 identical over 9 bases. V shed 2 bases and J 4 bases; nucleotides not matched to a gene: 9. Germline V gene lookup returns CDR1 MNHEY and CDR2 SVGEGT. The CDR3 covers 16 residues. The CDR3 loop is CASSYPSGTGKYEQYF. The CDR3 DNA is TGTGCCAGCAGTTACCCATCCGGGACAGGGAAGTACGAGCAGTACTTC.

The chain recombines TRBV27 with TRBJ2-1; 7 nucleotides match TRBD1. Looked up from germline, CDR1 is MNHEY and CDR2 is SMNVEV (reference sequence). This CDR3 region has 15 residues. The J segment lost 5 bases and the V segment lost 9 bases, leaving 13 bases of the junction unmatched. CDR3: CASSPTGTVNNEQFF. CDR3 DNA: TGTGCCAGTTCCCCAACCGGGACAGTGAACAATGAGCAGTTCTTC.

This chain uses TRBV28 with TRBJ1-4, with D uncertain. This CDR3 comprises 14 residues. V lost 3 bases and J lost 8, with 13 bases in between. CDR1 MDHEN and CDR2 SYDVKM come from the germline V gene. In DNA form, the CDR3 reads TGTGCCAGCAGTTTTTGGCCTACGGAGGAAAAACTGTTTTTT. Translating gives CASSFWPTEEKLFF.

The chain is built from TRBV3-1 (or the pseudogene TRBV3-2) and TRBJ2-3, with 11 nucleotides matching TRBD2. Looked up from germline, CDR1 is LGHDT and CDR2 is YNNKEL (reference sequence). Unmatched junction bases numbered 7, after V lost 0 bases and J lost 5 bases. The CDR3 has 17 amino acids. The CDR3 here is CASSQDRSSGGIDTQYF. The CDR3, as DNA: TGTGCCAGCAGCCAAGATAGGTCTAGCGGGGGGATAGATACGCAGTATTTT.

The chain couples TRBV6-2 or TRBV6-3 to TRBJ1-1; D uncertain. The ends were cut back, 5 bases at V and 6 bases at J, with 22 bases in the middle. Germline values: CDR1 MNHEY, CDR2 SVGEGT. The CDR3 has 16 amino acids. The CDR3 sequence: CASSPRISAGLAEAFF. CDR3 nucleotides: TGTGCCAGCAGTCCGCGAATCTCGGCCGGGTTAGCTGAAGCTTTCTTT.

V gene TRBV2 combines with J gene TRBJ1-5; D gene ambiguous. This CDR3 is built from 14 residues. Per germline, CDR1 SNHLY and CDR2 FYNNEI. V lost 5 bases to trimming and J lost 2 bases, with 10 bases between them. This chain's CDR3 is CASSSELRNQPQHF. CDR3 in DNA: TGTGCCAGCAGTAGCGAGTTACGCAATCAGCCCCAGCATTTT.

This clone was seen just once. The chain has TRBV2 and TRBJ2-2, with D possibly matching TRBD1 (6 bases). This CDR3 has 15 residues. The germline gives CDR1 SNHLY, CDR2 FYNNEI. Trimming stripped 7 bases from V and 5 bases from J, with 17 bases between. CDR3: CASTEGGIGTGELFF. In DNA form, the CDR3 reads TGTGCCAGCACCGAAGGGGGAATCGGAACCGGGGAGCTGTTTTTT.

The CDR3 sequence: CASSSVSGGSYEQYV. CDR3 nucleotides: TGTGCCAGCAGTTCAGTTAGCGGGGGCTCCTACGAGCAGTACGTC. This chain uses TRBV6-5 with TRBJ2-7; 9 nucleotides line up with TRBD2. The CDR3 runs to 15 residues. V shed 4 bases, J shed 0 bases, and the junction held 4 bases outside the gene matches. Germline-derived CDR1 and CDR2 are MNHEY and SVGAGI.

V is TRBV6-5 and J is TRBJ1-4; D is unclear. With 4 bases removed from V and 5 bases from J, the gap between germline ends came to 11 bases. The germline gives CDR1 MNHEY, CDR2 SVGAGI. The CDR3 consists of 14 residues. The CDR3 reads CASSSPVRNEKLFF. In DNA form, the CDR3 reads TGTGCCAGCAGTTCCCCCGTCAGGAATGAAAAACTGTTTTTT.

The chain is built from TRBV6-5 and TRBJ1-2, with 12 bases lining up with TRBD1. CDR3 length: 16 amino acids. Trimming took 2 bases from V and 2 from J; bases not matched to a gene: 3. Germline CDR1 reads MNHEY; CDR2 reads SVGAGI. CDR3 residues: CASSYQGTGGNYGYTF. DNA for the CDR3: TGTGCCAGCAGTTACCAGGGGACAGGGGGCAACTATGGCTACACCTTC.

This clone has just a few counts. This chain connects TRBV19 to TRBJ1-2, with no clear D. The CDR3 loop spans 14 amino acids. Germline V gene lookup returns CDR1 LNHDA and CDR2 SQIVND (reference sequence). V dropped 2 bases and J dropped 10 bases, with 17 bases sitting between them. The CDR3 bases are TGTGCCAGTAGTATAAGAATCTCGGAGGGCGACTACACCTTC. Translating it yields CASSIRISEGDYTF.

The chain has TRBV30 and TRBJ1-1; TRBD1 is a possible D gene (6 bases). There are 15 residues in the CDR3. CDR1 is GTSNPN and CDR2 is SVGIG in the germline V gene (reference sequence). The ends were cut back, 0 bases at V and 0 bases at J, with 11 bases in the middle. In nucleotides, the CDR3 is TGTGCCTGGAGTGTACAGGGTTACATGAACACTGAAGCTTTCTTT. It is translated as CAWSVQGYMNTEAFF.